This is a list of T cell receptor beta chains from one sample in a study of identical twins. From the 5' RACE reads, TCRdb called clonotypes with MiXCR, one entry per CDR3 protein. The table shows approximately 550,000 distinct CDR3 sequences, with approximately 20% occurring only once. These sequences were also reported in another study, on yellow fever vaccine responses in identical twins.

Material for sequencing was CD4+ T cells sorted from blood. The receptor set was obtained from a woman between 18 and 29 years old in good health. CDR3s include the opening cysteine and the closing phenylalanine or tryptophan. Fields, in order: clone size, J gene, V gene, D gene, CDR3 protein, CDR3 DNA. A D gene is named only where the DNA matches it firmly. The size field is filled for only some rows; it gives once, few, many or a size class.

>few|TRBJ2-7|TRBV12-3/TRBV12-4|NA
CASSAPGGKQYF
TGTGCCAGCAGCGCCCCGGGTGGCAAGCAGTACTTC
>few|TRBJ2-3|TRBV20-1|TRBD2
CSARRLAGVSDTQYF
TGCAGTGCTAGAAGACTAGCGGGAGTGTCAGATACGCAGTATTTT
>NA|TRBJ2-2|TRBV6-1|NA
CASSVLAGTGELFF
TGTGCCAGCAGTGTTCTAGCCGGAACCGGGGAGCTGTTTTTT
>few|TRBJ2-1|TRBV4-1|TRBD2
CASSQDFRGLAGGGRWDNEQFF
TGCGCCAGCAGCCAAGATTTCCGAGGACTAGCGGGAGGGGGGAGATGGGACAATGAGCAGTTCTTC
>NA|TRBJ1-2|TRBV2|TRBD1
CASSEREQGYGYTF
TGTGCCAGCAGTGAGCGTGAACAGGGGTATGGCTACACCTTC
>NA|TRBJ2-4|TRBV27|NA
CASSLGQGGDIQYF
TGTGCCAGCAGTTTAGGTCAAGGGGGGGACATTCAGTACTTC
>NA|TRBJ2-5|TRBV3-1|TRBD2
CASSRGGKTQYF
TGTGCCAGCAGCCGGGGGGGTAAGACCCAGTACTTC
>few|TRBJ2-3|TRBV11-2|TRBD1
CASNTRTGSPGDTQYF
TGTGCCAGCAACACCAGGACAGGGTCCCCGGGGGATACGCAGTATTTT
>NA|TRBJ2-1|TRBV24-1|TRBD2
CATSVNPGLAGGTYNEQFF
TGTGCCACCAGTGTCAACCCGGGACTAGCGGGAGGAACGTACAATGAGCAGTTCTTC
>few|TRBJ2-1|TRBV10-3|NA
CAITGGREKINEQFF
TGTGCCATCACGGGGGGCCGGGAGAAAATCAATGAGCAGTTCTTC
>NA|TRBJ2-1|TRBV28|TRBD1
CASSQKRAGGNEQFF
TGTGCCAGCAGTCAGAAAAGGGCAGGGGGCAATGAGCAGTTCTTC
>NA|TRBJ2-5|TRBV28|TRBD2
CASRASGRARETQYF
TGTGCCAGCAGAGCTAGCGGGAGGGCCAGGGAGACCCAGTACTTC
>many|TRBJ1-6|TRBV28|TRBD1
CASSNRDRHNSPLHF
TGTGCCAGCAGCAACCGGGACAGACATAATTCACCCCTCCACTTT
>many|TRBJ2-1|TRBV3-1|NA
CASSQVGGRSGEQFF
TGTGCCAGCAGCCAAGTTGGGGGTCGATCCGGTGAGCAGTTCTTC
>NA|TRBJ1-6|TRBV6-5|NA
CASTQGVSPLHF
TGTGCCAGCACCCAGGGTGTTTCACCCCTCCACTTT
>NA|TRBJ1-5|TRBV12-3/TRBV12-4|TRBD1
CASRRGNSNQPQHF
TGTGCCAGTCGCAGGGGGAATAGCAATCAGCCCCAGCATTTT
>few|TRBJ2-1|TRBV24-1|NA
CATSDPQGSYNEQFF
TGTGCCACCAGTGACCCCCAGGGATCCTACAATGAGCAGTTCTTC
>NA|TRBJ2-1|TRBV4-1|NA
CASSRNRDPANEQFF
TGCGCCAGCAGCCGCAACCGGGACCCGGCCAATGAGCAGTTCTTC
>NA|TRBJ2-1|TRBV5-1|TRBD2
CASSLAAGGGYNEQFF
TGCGCCAGCAGCTTGGCCGCCGGCGGGGGCTACAATGAGCAGTTCTTC